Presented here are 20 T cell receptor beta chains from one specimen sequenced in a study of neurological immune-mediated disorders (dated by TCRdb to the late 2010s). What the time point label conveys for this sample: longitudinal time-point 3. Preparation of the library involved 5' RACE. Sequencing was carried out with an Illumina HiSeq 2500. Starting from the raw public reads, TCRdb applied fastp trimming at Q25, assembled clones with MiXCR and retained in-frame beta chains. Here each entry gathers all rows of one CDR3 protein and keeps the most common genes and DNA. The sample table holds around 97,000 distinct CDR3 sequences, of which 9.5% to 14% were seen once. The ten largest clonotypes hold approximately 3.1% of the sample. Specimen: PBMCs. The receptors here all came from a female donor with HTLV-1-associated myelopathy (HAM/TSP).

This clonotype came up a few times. CDR3 protein: CASSYSGQGWNIQYF. The DNA for the CDR3 is TGTGCCAGCAGTTACTCGGGACAGGGTTGGAACATTCAGTACTTC. The chain has TRBV6-2 or TRBV6-3 and TRBJ2-4; TRBD1 aligns across 9 bases. Germline values: CDR1 MNHEY, CDR2 SVGEGT. With 0 bases clipped from V and 7 bases from J, the junction kept 4 bases outside the gene matches. The CDR3 is 15 residues long.

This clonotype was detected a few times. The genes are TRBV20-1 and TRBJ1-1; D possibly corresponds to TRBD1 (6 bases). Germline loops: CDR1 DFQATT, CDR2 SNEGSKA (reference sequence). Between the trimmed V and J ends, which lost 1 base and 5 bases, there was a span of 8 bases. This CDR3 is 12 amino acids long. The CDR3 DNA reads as TGCAGTGCTAGAGGGGGGCAAACTGAAGCTTTCTTT. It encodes CSARGGQTEAFF.

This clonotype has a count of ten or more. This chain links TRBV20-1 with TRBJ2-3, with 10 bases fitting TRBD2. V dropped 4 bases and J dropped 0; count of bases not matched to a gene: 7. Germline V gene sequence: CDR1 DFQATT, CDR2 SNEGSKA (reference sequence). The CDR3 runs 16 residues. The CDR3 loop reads CSATIAGGHSTDTQYF. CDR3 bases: TGCAGTGCTACAATAGCGGGGGGACATAGCACAGATACGCAGTATTTT.

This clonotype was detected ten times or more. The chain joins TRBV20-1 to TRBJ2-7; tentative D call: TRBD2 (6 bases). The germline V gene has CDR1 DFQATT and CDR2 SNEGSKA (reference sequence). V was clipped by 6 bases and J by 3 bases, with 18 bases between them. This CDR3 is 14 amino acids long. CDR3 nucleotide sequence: TGCAGTGCACCTCCGGGACTGCCCAACTACGAGCAGTACTTC. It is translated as CSAPPGLPNYEQYF.

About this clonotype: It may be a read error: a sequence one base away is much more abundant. The CDR3 is CSARGPGPTVSQETQYF. The CDR3 nucleotides read TGCAGTGCTAGAGGCCCCGGACCGACAGTGTCCCAAGAGACCCAGTACTTC. The genes are TRBV20-1 and TRBJ2-5, with a tentative D call TRBD1 (5 bases). Germline V gene lookup returns CDR1 DFQATT and CDR2 SNEGSKA (reference sequence). CDR3 length: 17 amino acids. Trimming pared 1 base from V and 1 base from J, leaving 19 bases between.

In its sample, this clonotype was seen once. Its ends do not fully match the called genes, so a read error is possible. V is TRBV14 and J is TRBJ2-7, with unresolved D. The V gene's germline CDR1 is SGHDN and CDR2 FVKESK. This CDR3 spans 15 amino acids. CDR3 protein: CAISPLKWTSYEQYF. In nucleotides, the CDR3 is TGTGCCATCAGCCCCCTTAAGTGGACCTCCTACGAGCAGTACTTC.

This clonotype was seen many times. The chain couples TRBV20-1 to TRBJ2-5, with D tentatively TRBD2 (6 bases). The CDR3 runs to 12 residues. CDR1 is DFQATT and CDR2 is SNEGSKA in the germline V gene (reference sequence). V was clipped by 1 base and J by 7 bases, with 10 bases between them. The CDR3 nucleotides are TGCAGTGCTAGAGCCTACGGGGGGACCCAGTACTTC. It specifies CSARAYGGTQYF.

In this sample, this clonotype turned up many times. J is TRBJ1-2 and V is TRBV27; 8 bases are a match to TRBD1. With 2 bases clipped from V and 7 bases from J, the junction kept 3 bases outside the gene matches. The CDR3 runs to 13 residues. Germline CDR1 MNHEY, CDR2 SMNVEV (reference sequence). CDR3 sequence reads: CASSLQGAGGYTF. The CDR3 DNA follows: TGTGCCAGCAGTTTACAGGGGGCCGGTGGCTACACCTTC.

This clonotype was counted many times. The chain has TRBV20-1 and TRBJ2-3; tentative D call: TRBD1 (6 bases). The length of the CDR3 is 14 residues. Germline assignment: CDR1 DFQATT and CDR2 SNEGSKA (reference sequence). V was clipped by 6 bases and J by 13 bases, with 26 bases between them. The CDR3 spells CSASRVGNREGEYF. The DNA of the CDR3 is TGCAGTGCCAGTAGAGTGGGAAACAGGGAAGGGGAGTATTTT.

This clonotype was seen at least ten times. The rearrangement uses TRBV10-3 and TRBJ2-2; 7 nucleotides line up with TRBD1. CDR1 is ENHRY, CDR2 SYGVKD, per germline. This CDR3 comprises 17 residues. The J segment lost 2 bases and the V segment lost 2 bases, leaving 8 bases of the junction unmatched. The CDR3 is CAISEADRVGNTGELFF. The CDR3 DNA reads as TGTGCCATCAGTGAGGCAGACAGGGTGGGAAACACCGGGGAGCTGTTTTTT.

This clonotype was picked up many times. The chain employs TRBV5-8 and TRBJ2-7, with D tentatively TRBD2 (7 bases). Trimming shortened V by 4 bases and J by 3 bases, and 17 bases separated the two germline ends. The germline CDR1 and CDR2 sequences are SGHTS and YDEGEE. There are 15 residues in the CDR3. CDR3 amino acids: CASSPRRGPLYEQYF. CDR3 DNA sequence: TGTGCCAGCAGCCCTAGGCGGGGGCCCCTCTACGAGCAGTACTTC.

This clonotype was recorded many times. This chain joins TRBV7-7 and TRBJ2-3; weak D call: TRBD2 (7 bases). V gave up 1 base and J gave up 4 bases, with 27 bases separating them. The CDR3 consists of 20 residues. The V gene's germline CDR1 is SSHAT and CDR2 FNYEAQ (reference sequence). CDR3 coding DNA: TGTGCCAGCAGCTTAGGTGCGGGGGCTTCCGGACCCCGGGGGGCAGATACGCAGTATTTT. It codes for CASSLGAGASGPRGADTQYF.

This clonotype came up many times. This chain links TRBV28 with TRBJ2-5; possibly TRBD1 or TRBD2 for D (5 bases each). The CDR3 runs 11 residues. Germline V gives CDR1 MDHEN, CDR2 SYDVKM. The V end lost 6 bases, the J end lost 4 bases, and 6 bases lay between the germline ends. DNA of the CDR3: TGTGCCAGCAGAGGGACAGAGACCCAGTACTTC. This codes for CASRGTETQYF.

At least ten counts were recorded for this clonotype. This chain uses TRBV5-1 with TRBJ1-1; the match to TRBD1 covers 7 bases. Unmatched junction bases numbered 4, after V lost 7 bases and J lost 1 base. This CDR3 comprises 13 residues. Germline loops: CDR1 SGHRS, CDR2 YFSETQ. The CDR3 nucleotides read TGCGCCAGCGGATACAGGGGGAACACTGAAGCTTTCTTT. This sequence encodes CASGYRGNTEAFF.

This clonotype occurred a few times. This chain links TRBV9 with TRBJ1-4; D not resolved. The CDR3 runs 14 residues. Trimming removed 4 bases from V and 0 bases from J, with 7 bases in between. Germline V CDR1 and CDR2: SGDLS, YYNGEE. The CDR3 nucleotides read TGTGCCAGCAGCCCGGAAGCAACTAATGAAAAACTGTTTTTT. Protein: CASSPEATNEKLFF. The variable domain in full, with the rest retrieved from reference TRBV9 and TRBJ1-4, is DSGVTQTPKHLITATGQRVTLRCSPRSGDLSVYWYQQSLDQGLQFLIQYYNGEERAKGNILERFSAQQFPDLHSELNLSSLELGDSALYFCASSPEATNEKLFFGSGTQLSVL.

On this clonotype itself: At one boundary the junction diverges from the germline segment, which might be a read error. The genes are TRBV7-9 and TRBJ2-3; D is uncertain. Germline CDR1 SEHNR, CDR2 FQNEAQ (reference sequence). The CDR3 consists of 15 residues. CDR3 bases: TGTGCCAGCAGCTTAGCGGGCGGCGGCACATATACGCAGTCTTTT. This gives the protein CASSLAGGGTYTQSF.

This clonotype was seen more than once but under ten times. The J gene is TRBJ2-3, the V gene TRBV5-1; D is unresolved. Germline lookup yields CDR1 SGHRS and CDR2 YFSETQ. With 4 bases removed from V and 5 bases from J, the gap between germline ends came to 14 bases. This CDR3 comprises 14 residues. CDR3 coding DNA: TGCGCCAGCAGCCTGACCGCCCAGAGAGATACGCAGTATTTT. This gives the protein CASSLTAQRDTQYF. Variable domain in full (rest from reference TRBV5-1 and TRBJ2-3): KAGVTQTPRYLIKTRGQQVTLSCSPISGHRSVSWYQQTPGQGLQFLFEYFSETQRNKGNFPGRFSGRQFSNSRSEMNVSTLELGDSALYLCASSLTAQRDTQYFGPGTRLTVL.

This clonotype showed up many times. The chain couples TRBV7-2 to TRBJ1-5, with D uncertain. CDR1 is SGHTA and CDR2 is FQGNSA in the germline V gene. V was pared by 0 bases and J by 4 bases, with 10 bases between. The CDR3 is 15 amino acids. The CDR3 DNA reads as TGTGCCAGCAGCTTAGCAAATGGCCCTAATCAGCCCCAGCATTTT. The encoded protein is CASSLANGPNQPQHF.

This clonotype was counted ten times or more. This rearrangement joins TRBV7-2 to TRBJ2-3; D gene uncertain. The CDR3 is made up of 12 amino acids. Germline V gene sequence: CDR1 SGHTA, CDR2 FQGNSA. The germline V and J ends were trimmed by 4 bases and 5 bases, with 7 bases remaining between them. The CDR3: CASSSFRDTQYF. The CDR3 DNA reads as TGTGCCAGCAGCTCCTTTAGAGATACGCAGTATTTT.

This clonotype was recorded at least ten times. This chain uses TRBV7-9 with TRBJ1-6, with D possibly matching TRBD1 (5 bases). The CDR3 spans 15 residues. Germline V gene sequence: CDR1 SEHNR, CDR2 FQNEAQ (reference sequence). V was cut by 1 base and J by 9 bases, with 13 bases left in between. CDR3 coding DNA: TGTGCCAGCAGCTTAGAGGCAGGGAAAGGTTCACCCCTCCACTTT. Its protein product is CASSLEAGKGSPLHF.